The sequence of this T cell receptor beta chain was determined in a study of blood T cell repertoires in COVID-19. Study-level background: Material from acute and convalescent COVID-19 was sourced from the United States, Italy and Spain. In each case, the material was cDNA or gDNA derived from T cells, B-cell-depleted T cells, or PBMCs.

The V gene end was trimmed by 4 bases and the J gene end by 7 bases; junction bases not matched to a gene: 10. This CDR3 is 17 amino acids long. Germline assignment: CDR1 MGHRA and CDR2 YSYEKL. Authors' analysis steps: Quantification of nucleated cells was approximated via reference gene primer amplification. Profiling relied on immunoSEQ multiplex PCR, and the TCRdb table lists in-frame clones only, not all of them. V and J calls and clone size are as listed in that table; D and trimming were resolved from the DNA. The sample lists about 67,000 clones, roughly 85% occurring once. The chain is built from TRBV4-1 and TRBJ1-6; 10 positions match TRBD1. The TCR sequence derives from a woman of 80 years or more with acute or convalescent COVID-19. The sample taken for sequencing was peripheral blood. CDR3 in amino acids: CASSRAPTGGRNSPLHF. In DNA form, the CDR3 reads TGCGCCAGCAGCCGAGCACCGACAGGGGGCCGGAATTCACCCCTCCACTTT.